A single sample is the source of the 20 T cell receptor beta chains below, sequenced in a study of blood T cell repertoires in COVID-19. Profiling relied on immunoSEQ multiplex PCR, and the TCRdb table lists in-frame clones only, not all of them. The sample shows approximately 500,000 clones, 70% to 90% of them seen only once. Source material: peripheral blood. The receptors stem from a human donor in a cohort sampled during active COVID-19.

V and J are TRBV3-1 (or the pseudogene TRBV3-2) and TRBJ1-6, with D unclear. Germline V gene data show CDR1 as LGHDT and CDR2 as YNNKEL (reference sequence). With 0 bases removed from V and 0 bases from J, the gap between germline ends came to 9 bases. The CDR3 length is 17 residues. The CDR3 region is CASSQEEGSSYNSPLHF. In DNA form, the CDR3 reads TGTGCCAGCAGCCAAGAGGAGGGAAGCTCCTATAATTCACCCCTCCACTTT.

The chain is built from TRBV30 and TRBJ1-2; possibly TRBD1 for D (5 bases). The CDR3 length is 17 residues. Germline CDR1 and CDR2: GTSNPN and SVGIG (reference sequence). The V end lost 5 bases, the J end lost 0 bases, and 22 bases lay between the germline ends. This chain's CDR3 is CAWGARGRGRTNYGYTF. The CDR3 coding sequence is TGTGCCTGGGGGGCAAGGGGTAGGGGTCGAACTAACTATGGCTACACCTTC.

The chain links TRBV9 to TRBJ2-1; 13 nucleotides agree with TRBD2. With V trimmed by 4 bases and J by 5 bases, 6 bases remained unmatched. Germline assignment: CDR1 SGDLS and CDR2 YYNGEE. The CDR3 extends over 16 amino acids. The CDR3 DNA sequence: TGTGCCAGCAGCCCCCGGACTAGCGGGAGCCACAATGAGCAGTTCTTC. It is translated as CASSPRTSGSHNEQFF.

The chain has TRBV19 and TRBJ2-7, with D perhaps TRBD1 (6 bases). The CDR3 length is 15 residues. Germline loops: CDR1 LNHDA, CDR2 SQIVND (reference sequence). V was pared by 1 base and J by 5 bases, with 15 bases between. CDR3 protein: CASSIAVQGSNEQYF. Written as DNA, the CDR3 is TGTGCCAGTAGTATAGCAGTACAGGGTAGCAACGAGCAGTACTTC.

The chain is built from TRBV2 and TRBJ2-2; the D gene is possibly TRBD2 (5 bases). Germline CDR1 and CDR2: SNHLY and FYNNEI. The CDR3 is made up of 15 amino acids. Trimming took off 7 bases at V and 4 bases at J, with 16 bases between the two ends. The CDR3 region has the DNA TGTGCCAGCACGAGAGAAGGGAGCGGCACCGGGGAGCTGTTTTTT. Protein product: CASTREGSGTGELFF.

This chain connects TRBV6-1 to TRBJ1-4; TRBD1 might be the D (5 bases). CDR1 MNHNS and CDR2 SASEGT come from the germline V gene. V shed 0 bases and J shed 7 bases, with 12 bases lying between them. The length of the CDR3 is 15 residues. The CDR3 DNA reads as TGTGCCAGCAGTGAAGCAAGCAGGAGGGGTGAAAAACTGTTTTTT. It translates to CASSEASRRGEKLFF.

The chain carries TRBV7-2 and TRBJ1-1; 7 nucleotides match TRBD1. J lost 0 bases, V lost 4 bases, and 5 bases had no gene match. The CDR3 contains 15 residues. In germline, CDR1 is SGHTA, CDR2 FQGNSA. CDR3 in DNA: TGTGCCAGCAGCTATTCGACAGGGCTGAACACTGAAGCTTTCTTT. Translation gives CASSYSTGLNTEAFF.

This clone was seen only once. This chain joins TRBV7-6 and TRBJ2-1; a weak D match, TRBD1 (6 bases). The V and J ends lost 5 bases and 4 bases respectively, with 15 bases between them. The V gene's germline CDR1 is SGHVS and CDR2 FNYEAQ. This CDR3 contains 15 residues. CDR3 amino acids: CASSITGRAYNEQFF. The CDR3 nucleotides are TGTGCCAGCAGCATTACAGGGAGAGCTTACAATGAGCAGTTCTTC.

A single count supports this clone. The chain joins TRBV19 to TRBJ1-4; maybe TRBD1 (5 bases). Germline-derived CDR1 and CDR2 are LNHDA and SQIVND (reference sequence). The CDR3 totals 14 residues. Trimming left V 5 bases short and J 8 bases short, with 15 bases between. Written as DNA, the CDR3 is TGTGCCAGTAGTGGTGGTCAGGGCGGAGAAAAACTGTTTTTT. Amino acids: CASSGGQGGEKLFF.

This sequence joins TRBV28 and TRBJ1-2; TRBD1 matches 10 bases. CDR1 and CDR2 from the germline V gene are MDHEN and SYDVKM. The CDR3 runs 14 residues. J was trimmed by 6 bases and V by 8 bases; bases with no gene match: 9. The CDR3 sequence is CASGTRDRGDGYTF. Here the CDR3 DNA reads TGTGCCAGCGGAACCCGGGACAGGGGAGATGGCTACACCTTC.

This chain joins TRBV10-3 and TRBJ2-7; 11 bases match TRBD1. This CDR3 has 15 amino acids. CDR1 ENHRY and CDR2 SYGVKD come from the germline V gene. V lost 4 bases to trimming and J lost 6 bases; unmatched junction nucleotides: 8. The CDR3 loop reads CAISGRTGGSAEQYF. The CDR3 region has the DNA TGTGCCATCAGTGGAAGGACAGGGGGCTCGGCCGAGCAGTACTTC.

V gene TRBV5-1 combines with J gene TRBJ1-1; a possible D gene is TRBD1 (5 bases). The CDR3 runs to 16 residues. V shed 0 bases and J shed 1 base, with 13 bases lying between them. Germline CDR1 is SGHRS and CDR2 is YFSETQ. CDR3 sequence reads: CASSLDGQGGNTEAFF. The CDR3, as DNA: TGCGCCAGCAGCTTGGATGGGCAGGGCGGGAACACTGAAGCTTTCTTT.

V usage is TRBV5-1 and J usage is TRBJ2-1; 11 bases agree with TRBD2. In germline, CDR1 is SGHRS, CDR2 YFSETQ. J was trimmed by 6 bases and V by 7 bases; bases with no gene match: 9. The CDR3 runs to 15 residues. DNA of the CDR3: TGCGCCAGCTCCTCCACTAGCGGGAGTTTCAATGAGCAGTTCTTC. It is translated as CASSSTSGSFNEQFF.

The chain employs TRBV11-3 and TRBJ2-2; no reliable D call. Trimming took 5 bases from V and 8 from J, leaving 9 bases between them. Germline loops: CDR1 SGHNT, CDR2 YENEEA. There are 12 residues in the CDR3. The CDR3 coding sequence is TGTGCCAGCAGCCCTATTTCGGGGGAGCTGTTTTTT. This translates into CASSPISGELFF.

This rearrangement joins TRBV3-1 (or the pseudogene TRBV3-2) to TRBJ2-2, with TRBD1 as a possible D gene (6 bases). With 3 bases removed from V and 0 bases from J, the gap between germline ends came to 17 bases. Per germline, CDR1 LGHDT and CDR2 YNNKEL (reference sequence). The length of the CDR3 is 18 residues. CDR3 nucleotides: TGTGCCAGCAGCCACCCGGGACAATATTTCGCGAACACCGGGGAGCTGTTTTTT. This gives the protein CASSHPGQYFANTGELFF.

Remarks on this clone: The sample contains more than one DNA sequence encoding this CDR3. The chain employs TRBV5-8 and TRBJ1-2; weak D call: TRBD1 (5 bases). Germline lookup yields CDR1 SGHTS and CDR2 YDEGEE. The CDR3 has 14 residues. The V end lost 0 bases, the J end lost 4 bases, and 10 bases lay between the germline ends. The CDR3 loop is CASSLGQGVYGYTF. The CDR3 DNA follows: TGTGCCAGCAGCTTGGGTCAGGGCGTCTATGGCTACACCTTC.

This clone has a handful of counts. The gene calls are TRBV20-1 and TRBJ1-4, with TRBD1 matching over 9 bases. The CDR3 loop spans 16 amino acids. CDR1 and CDR2 (germline): DFQATT, SNEGSKA (reference sequence). J was trimmed by 2 bases and V by 3 bases; bases with no gene match: 7. The CDR3: CSASRDRELTNEKLFF. The CDR3 bases are TGCAGTGCTAGTCGGGACAGGGAACTTACTAATGAAAAACTGTTTTTT.

The chain joins TRBV23-1 to TRBJ1-3; 7 bases are a match to TRBD1. TRBV23-1 is identified as an open reading frame with a role that is uncertain. Trimming took 6 bases from V and 8 from J; bases not matched to a gene: 16. The CDR3 sequence is 16 residues long. DNA of the CDR3: TGCGCCAGCAGCGACAGGGACAAGTTCAAGAGGGACACCATATATTTT. It specifies CASSDRDKFKRDTIYF.

This chain uses TRBV5-4 with TRBJ2-7; 9 nucleotides match TRBD2. The CDR3 sequence is 14 residues long. From germline, CDR1 is SGHNT and CDR2 YYREEE (reference sequence). Trimming removed 6 bases from V and 0 bases from J; junction bases left unmatched: 4. CDR3 in DNA: TGTGCCAGCACCAATAGCGGGAGCTCCTACGAGCAGTACTTC. It specifies CASTNSGSSYEQYF.

The chain joins TRBV6-6 to TRBJ2-3, with 11 bases that match TRBD2. V lost 4 bases, J lost 3 bases, and 3 bases stayed unmatched. The CDR3 has 15 amino acids. Germline V lookup: CDR1 MNHNY, CDR2 SVGAGI (reference sequence). The CDR3 loop reads CASSSSGRPTDTQYF. CDR3 nucleotides: TGTGCCAGCAGTTCTAGCGGGAGGCCGACAGATACGCAGTATTTT.